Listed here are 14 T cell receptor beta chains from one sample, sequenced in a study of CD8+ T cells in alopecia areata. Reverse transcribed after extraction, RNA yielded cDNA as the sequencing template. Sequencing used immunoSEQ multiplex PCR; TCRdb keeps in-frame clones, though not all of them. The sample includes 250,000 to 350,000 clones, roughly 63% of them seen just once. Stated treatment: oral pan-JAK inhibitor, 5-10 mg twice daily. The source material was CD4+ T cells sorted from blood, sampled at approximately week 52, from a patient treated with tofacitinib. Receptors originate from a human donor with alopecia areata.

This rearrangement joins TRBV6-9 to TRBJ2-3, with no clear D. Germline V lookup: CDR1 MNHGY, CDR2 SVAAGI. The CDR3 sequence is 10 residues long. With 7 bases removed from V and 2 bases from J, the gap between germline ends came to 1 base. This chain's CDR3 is CASNTDTQYF. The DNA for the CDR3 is TGTGCCAGCAACACAGATACGCAGTATTTT.

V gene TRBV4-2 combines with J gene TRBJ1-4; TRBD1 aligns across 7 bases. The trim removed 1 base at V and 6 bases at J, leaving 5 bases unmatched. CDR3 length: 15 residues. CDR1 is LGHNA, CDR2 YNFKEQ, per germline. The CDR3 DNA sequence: TGTGCCAGCAGCCAAGGGGGGACAGAGTATGAAAAACTGTTTTTT. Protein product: CASSQGGTEYEKLFF.

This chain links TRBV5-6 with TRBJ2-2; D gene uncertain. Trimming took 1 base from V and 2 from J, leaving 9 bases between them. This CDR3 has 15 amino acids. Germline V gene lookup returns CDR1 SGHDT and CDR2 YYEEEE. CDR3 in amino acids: CASSLSRSNTGELFF. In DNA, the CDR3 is TGTGCCAGCAGCTTGAGTAGATCTAACACCGGGGAGCTGTTTTTT.

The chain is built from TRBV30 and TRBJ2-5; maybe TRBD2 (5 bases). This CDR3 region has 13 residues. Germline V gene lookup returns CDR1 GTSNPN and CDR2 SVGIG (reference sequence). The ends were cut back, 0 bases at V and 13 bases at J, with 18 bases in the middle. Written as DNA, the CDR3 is TGTGCCTGGAGTGTAGGGCTAGCCGGTCCCTTGTACTTC. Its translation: CAWSVGLAGPLYF.

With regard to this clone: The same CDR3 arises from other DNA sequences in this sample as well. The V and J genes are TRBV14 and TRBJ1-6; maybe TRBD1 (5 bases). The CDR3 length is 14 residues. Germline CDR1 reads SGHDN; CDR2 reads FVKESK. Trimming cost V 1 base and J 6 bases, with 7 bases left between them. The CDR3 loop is CASSQVGGNSPLHF. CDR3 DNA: TGTGCCAGCAGCCAAGTTGGGGGTAATTCACCCCTCCACTTT.

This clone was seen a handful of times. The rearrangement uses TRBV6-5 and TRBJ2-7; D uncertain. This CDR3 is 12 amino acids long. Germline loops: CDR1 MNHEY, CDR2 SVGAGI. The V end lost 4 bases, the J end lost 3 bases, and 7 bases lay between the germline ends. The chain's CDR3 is CASSWPNYEQYF. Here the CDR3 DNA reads TGTGCCAGCAGTTGGCCCAACTACGAGCAGTACTTC.

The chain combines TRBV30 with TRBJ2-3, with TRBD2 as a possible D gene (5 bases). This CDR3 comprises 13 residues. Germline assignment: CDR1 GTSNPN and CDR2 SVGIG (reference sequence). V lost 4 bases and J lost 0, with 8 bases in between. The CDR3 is CAWTGSSTDTQYF. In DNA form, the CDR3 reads TGTGCCTGGACGGGGTCTAGCACAGATACGCAGTATTTT.

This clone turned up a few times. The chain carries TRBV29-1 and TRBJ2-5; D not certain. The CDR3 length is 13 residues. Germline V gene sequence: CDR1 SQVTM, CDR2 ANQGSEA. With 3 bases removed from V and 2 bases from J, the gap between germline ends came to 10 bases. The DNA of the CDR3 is TGCAGCGTTGAGAGGTCTGCACAAGAGACCCAGTACTTC. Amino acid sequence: CSVERSAQETQYF.

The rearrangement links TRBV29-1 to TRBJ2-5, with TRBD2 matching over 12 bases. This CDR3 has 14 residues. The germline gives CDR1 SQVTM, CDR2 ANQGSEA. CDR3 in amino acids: CSFETSGGQETQYF. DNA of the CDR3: TGCAGTTTTGAGACTAGCGGGGGCCAAGAGACCCAGTACTTC.

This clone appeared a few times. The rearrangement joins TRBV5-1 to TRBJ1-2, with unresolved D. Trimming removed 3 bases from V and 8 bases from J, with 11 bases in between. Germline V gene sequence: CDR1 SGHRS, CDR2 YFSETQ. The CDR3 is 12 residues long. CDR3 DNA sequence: TGCGCCAGCAGCTCCGACAAGAGAGGCTACACCTTC. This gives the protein CASSSDKRGYTF.

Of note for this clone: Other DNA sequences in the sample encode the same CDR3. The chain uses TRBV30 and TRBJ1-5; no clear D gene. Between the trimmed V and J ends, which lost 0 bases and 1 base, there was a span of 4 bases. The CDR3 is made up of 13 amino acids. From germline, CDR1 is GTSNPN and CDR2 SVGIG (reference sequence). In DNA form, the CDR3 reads TGTGCCTGGAGTGTCATGAGCAATCAGCCCCAGCATTTT. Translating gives CAWSVMSNQPQHF.

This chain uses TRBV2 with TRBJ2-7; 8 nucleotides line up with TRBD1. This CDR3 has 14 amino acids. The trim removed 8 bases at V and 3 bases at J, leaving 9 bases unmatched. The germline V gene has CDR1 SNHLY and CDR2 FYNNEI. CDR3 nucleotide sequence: TGTGCCAGCTTCCCCGGGACAGGACACTACGAGCAGTACTTC. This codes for CASFPGTGHYEQYF. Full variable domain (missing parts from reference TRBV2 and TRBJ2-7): EPEVTQTPSHQVTQMGQEVILRCVPISNHLYFYWYRQILGQKVEFLVSFYNNEISEKSEIFDDQFSVERPDGSNFTLKIRSTKLEDSAMYFCASFPGTGHYEQYFGPGTRLTVT.

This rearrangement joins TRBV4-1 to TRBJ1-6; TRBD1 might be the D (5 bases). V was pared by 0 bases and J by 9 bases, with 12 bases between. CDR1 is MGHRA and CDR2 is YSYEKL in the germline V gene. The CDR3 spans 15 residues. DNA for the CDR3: TGCGCCAGCAGCCAAGATGGAGGGGTACGTTCACCCCTCCACTTT. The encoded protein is CASSQDGGVRSPLHF.

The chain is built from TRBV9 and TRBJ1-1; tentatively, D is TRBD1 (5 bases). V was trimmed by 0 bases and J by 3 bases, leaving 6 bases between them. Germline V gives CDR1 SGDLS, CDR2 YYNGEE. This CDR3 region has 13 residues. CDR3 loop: CASSVAGDTEAFF. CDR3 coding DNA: TGTGCCAGCAGCGTAGCGGGGGACACTGAAGCTTTCTTT. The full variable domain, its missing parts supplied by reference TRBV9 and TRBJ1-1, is DSGVTQTPKHLITATGQRVTLRCSPRSGDLSVYWYQQSLDQGLQFLIQYYNGEERAKGNILERFSAQQFPDLHSELNLSSLELGDSALYFCASSVAGDTEAFFGQGTRLTVV.